One sample yielded the 13 T cell receptor beta chains listed below, sequenced in a study of blood T cell repertoires in COVID-19. Using immunoSEQ multiplex PCR, the repertoire was profiled, and TCRdb retains in-frame clones only, with some absent. The sample lists under 400,000 clones, around 87% seen once, with under 11% in the top ten. What was sequenced was peripheral blood. The receptors stem from a woman under 40 with COVID-19, enrolled during active disease.

In its sample, this clone was seen a few times. The rearrangement joins TRBV6-5 to TRBJ1-4; no firm D call. Trimming left V 8 bases short and J 4 bases short, with 14 bases between. CDR1 MNHEY and CDR2 SVGAGI come from the germline V gene. The CDR3 spans 14 residues. The CDR3 nucleotides are TGTGCCAGCTTACAAGGAGCCCTTAATGAAAAACTGTTTTTT. Its translation is CASLQGALNEKLFF.

The V call is TRBV2, the J call TRBJ2-7; D possibly corresponds to TRBD2 (6 bases). V gave up 3 bases and J gave up 5 bases, with 14 bases separating them. The CDR3 runs 14 residues. Germline V gene sequence: CDR1 SNHLY, CDR2 FYNNEI. The CDR3 DNA sequence: TGTGCCAGCAGTGAGCTCCTAGCGACCGACGAGCAGTACTTC. This sequence encodes CASSELLATDEQYF.

The rearrangement links TRBV5-4 to TRBJ2-5; TRBD2 aligns across 13 bases. The CDR3 is 16 residues long. Germline lookup yields CDR1 SGHNT and CDR2 YYREEE (reference sequence). The ends lost 3 bases at V and 2 bases at J; junction bases unmatched: 4. CDR3 DNA: TGTGCCAGCAGCTACCCGGGACTAGCGGGACAAGAGACCCAGTACTTC. Its protein is CASSYPGLAGQETQYF.

The rearrangement uses TRBV4-2 and TRBJ1-2, with TRBD1 identical over 8 bases. The CDR3 totals 15 residues. After removal of 0 bases from V and 4 bases from J, the junction contained 4 bases not matched to a gene. CDR1 and CDR2 from the germline V gene are LGHNA and YNFKEQ. In DNA, the CDR3 is TGTGCCAGCAGCCAAGAAACCCAGGGGGCCTATGGCTACACCTTC. Protein: CASSQETQGAYGYTF.

CDR3 in DNA: TGTGCCAGCAGCTTGGCGAGACAGGGTCCCTACGAGCAGTACTTC. Protein sequence: CASSLARQGPYEQYF. This chain uses TRBV5-4 with TRBJ2-7; 7 bases fit TRBD1. There are 15 residues in the CDR3. In germline, CDR1 is SGHNT, CDR2 YYREEE (reference sequence). Trimming took 0 bases from V and 2 from J; bases not matched to a gene: 5.

The chain recombines TRBV7-3 with TRBJ2-1, with TRBD2 identical over 14 bases. Trimming cost V 5 bases and J 8 bases; bases outside gene matches: 2. Germline values: CDR1 SGHTA, CDR2 FQGTGA. This CDR3 is 14 amino acids long. CDR3 DNA sequence: TGTGCCAGCAGCCCGGGACTAGCGGGAGATGAGCAGTTCTTC. It yields the protein CASSPGLAGDEQFF.

This chain uses TRBV4-1 with TRBJ1-5; the match to TRBD1 covers 9 bases. Germline CDR1 reads MGHRA; CDR2 reads YSYEKL. The J segment lost 6 bases and the V segment lost 1 base, leaving 4 bases of the junction unmatched. The CDR3 length is 15 residues. The CDR3 sequence is CASSQGDREIQPQHF. CDR3 in DNA: TGCGCCAGCAGCCAAGGGGACAGGGAGATTCAGCCCCAGCATTTT.

The gene calls are TRBV7-9 and TRBJ1-5; 9 positions agree with TRBD1. This CDR3 spans 14 amino acids. V lost 5 bases, J lost 7 bases, and 6 bases stayed unmatched. CDR1 SEHNR and CDR2 FQNEAQ come from the germline V gene (reference sequence). DNA of the CDR3: TGTGCCAGCAGCCGAACAGGGGGCGGCCAGCCCCAGCATTTT. Translated, it gives CASSRTGGGQPQHF.

V is TRBV4-3 and J is TRBJ1-6; TRBD1 might be the D (6 bases). The CDR3 runs 18 residues. Between the trimmed V and J ends, which lost 0 bases and 0 bases, there was a span of 12 bases. The germline V gene encodes CDR1 LGHNA and CDR2 YSLEER. In nucleotides, the CDR3 is TGCGCCAGCAGCCAAGATCTAGACAGGAGCTCCTATAATTCACCCCTCCACTTT. Amino acid sequence: CASSQDLDRSSYNSPLHF.

This chain links TRBV6-5 with TRBJ2-7; 9 bases map to TRBD1. CDR1 MNHEY and CDR2 SVGAGI come from the germline V gene. The CDR3 covers 13 residues. Unmatched junction bases numbered 5, after V lost 6 bases and J lost 5 bases. CDR3 in amino acids: CASRYTGGDEQYF. As DNA, the CDR3 is TGTGCCAGCAGATACACAGGGGGCGACGAGCAGTACTTC.

The gene calls are TRBV24-1 and TRBJ1-1; 9 bases match TRBD1. The trim removed 5 bases at V and 12 bases at J, leaving 6 bases unmatched. CDR3 length: 12 residues. The germline V gene has CDR1 KGHDR and CDR2 SFDVKD. CDR3 sequence reads: CATSATGGLSFF. CDR3 coding DNA: TGTGCCACCAGTGCGACAGGGGGATTGTCTTTCTTT.

The chain links TRBV7-2 to TRBJ1-2, with D possibly TRBD1 on 5 matching bases. The germline V gene encodes CDR1 SGHTA and CDR2 FQGNSA. The V end was cut by 1 base, the J end by 2 bases, with 8 bases between. This CDR3 spans 14 amino acids. CDR3 sequence (DNA): TGTGCCAGCAGCTTAGTCGCAGGGAACTATGGCTACACCTTC. This gives the protein CASSLVAGNYGYTF. Full variable domain (outside the CDR3, taken from reference TRBV7-2 and TRBJ1-2): GAGVSQSPSNKVTEKGKDVELRCDPISGHTALYWYRQSLGQGLEFLIYFQGNSAPDKSGLPSDRFSAERTGGSVSTLTIQRTQQEDSAVYLCASSLVAGNYGYTFGSGTRLTVV.

The chain couples TRBV29-1 to TRBJ2-1; no definite D call. Trimming removed 7 bases at V and 0 bases at J, with 13 bases between. This CDR3 has 14 residues. Germline CDR1 is SQVTM and CDR2 is ANQGSEA. CDR3 bases: TGCAGCGAGACTTCCTCGAGCTCCTACAATGAGCAGTTCTTC. This gives the protein CSETSSSSYNEQFF.